This T cell receptor beta chain was captured in a study of cytomegalovirus exposure and HLA in healthy donors. The study, taken as a whole, reports: Productive rates of about 87% or about 30% were seen for most TCR beta V segments in an earlier analysis.

The study ran its PCR with 60 Vbeta and 13 Jbeta primers. Study processing details: The authors later counted about 80 million unique TCR beta chains, 9 million to 12 million of them shared. TCRdb's copy holds only in-frame clones and misses some; the assay was immunoSEQ multiplex PCR. V and J calls and clone size follow that table, whereas D and trimming were derived from the DNA. The sample has some 150,000 clones, about four fifths seen once. This clone was recorded a few times. The antigen is undetermined. Unmatched junction bases numbered 6, after V lost 0 bases and J lost 2 bases. In germline, CDR1 is SGHRS, CDR2 YFSETQ. The CDR3 has 16 residues.

The sample was PBMCs. The receptor was derived from a man aged 30 to 39 in good health and CMV-seropositive. The chain uses TRBV5-1 and TRBJ2-5; 8 positions agree with TRBD2. CDR3 residues: CASSLAGRGDQETQYF. The CDR3 DNA reads as TGCGCCAGCAGCTTGGCTGGGCGGGGGGATCAAGAGACCCAGTACTTC.